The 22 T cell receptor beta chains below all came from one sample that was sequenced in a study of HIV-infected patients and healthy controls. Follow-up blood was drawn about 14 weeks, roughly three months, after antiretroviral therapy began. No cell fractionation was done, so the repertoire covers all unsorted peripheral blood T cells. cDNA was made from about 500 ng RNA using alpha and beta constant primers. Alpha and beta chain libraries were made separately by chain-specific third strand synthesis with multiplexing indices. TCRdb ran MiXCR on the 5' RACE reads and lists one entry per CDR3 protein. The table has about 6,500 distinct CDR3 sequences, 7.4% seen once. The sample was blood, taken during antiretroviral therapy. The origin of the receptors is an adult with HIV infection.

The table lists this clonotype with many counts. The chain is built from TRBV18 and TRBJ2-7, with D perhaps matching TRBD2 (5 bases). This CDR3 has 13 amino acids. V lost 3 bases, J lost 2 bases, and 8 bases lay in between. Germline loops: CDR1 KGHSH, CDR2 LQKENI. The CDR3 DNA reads TGTGCCAGCTCACCCGCCGGGGCCTACGAGCAGTACTTC. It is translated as CASSPAGAYEQYF.

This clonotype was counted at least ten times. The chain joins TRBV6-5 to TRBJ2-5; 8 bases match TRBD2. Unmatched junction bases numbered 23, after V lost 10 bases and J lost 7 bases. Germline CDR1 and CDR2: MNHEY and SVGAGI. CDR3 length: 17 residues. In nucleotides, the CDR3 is TGTGCCACCACTGATGTGCTAGCGGGTTATCATCTCGCGACCCAGTACTTC. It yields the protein CATTDVLAGYHLATQYF.

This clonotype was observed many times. This CDR3 reads CASSLDPSVEYEQYF. The DNA of the CDR3 is TGTGCCAGCAGCTTAGACCCAAGCGTAGAATACGAGCAGTACTTC. This chain joins TRBV11-2 and TRBJ2-7; D not resolved. The CDR3 has 15 residues. Germline V gene sequence: CDR1 SGHAT, CDR2 FQNNGV. V shed 0 bases and J shed 4 bases, with 13 bases lying between them. Looking up the rest from reference TRBV11-2 and TRBJ2-7 gives the full variable domain: EAGVAQSPRYKIIEKRQSVAFWCNPISGHATLYWYQQILGQGPKLLIQFQNNGVVDDSQLPKDRFSAERLKGVDSTLKIQPAKLEDSAVYLCASSLDPSVEYEQYFGPGTRLTVT.

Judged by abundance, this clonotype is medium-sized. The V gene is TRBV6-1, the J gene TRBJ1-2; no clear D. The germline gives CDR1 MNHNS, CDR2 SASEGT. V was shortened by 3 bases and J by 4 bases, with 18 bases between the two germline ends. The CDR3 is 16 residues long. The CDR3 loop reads CASSDILAGGIYGYTF. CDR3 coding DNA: TGTGCCAGCAGTGATATTTTGGCCGGTGGGATCTATGGCTACACCTTC.

The CDR3 sequence is CASSPSTYSGANVLTF. CDR3 sequence (DNA): TGTGCCAGCAGCCCGAGTACCTACTCTGGGGCCAACGTCCTGACTTTC. J is TRBJ2-6 and V is TRBV7-9, with D unclear. V lost 5 bases and J 0 bases, leaving 11 bases between the germline ends. This CDR3 is built from 16 residues. The germline V gene has CDR1 SEHNR and CDR2 FQNEAQ (reference sequence).

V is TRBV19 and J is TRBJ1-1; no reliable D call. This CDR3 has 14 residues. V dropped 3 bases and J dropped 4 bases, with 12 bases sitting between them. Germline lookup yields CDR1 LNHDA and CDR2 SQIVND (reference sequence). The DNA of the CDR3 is TGTGCCAGTAGTATGTTGTCACCGGGCACTGAAGCTTTCTTT. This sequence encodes CASSMLSPGTEAFF.

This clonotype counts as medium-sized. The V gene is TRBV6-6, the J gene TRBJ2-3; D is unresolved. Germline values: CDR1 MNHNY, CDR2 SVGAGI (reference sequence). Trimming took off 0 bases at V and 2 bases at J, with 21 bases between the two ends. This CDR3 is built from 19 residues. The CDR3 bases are TGTGCCAGCAGTTACTCGAAGTCCCCGGCGTCGACAAACACAGATACGCAGTATTTT. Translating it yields CASSYSKSPASTNTDTQYF.

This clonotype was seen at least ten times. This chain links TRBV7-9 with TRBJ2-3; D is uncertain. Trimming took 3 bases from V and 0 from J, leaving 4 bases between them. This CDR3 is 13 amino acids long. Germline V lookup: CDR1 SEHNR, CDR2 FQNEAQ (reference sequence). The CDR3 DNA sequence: TGTGCCAGCAGCTTCTTGAGCACAGATACGCAGTATTTT. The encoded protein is CASSFLSTDTQYF.

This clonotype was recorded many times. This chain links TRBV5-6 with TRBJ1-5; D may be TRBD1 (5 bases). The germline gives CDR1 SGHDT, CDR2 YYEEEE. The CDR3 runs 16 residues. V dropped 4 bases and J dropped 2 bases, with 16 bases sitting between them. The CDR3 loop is CASSLRTNTGNQPQHF. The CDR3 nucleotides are TGTGCCAGCAGCCTCAGGACAAATACTGGCAATCAGCCCCAGCATTTT. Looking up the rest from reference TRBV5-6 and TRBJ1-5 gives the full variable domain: DAGVTQSPTHLIKTRGQQVTLRCSPKSGHDTVSWYQQALGQGPQFIFQYYEEEERQRGNFPDRFSGHQFPNYSSELNVNALLLGDSALYLCASSLRTNTGNQPQHFGDGTRLSIL.

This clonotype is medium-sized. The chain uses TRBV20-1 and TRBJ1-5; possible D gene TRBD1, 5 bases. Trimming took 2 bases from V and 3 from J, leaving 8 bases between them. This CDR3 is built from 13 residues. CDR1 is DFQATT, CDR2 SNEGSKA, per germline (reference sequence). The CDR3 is CSARQGPNQPQHF. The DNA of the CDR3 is TGCAGTGCTAGACAGGGACCCAATCAGCCCCAGCATTTT.

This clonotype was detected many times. The CDR3 sequence: CASTYSGNTGELFF. DNA of the CDR3: TGTGCCAGCACCTACAGTGGGAACACCGGGGAGCTGTTTTTT. The chain couples TRBV27 to TRBJ2-2; D gene unclear. Germline-derived CDR1 and CDR2 are MNHEY and SMNVEV (reference sequence). The V gene lost 7 bases and the J gene lost 1 base, with 10 bases spanning the gap. The CDR3 consists of 14 residues.

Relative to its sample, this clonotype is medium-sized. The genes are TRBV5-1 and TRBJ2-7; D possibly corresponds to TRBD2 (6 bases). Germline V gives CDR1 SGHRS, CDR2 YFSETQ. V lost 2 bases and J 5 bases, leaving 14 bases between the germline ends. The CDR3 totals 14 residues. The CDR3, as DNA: TGCGCCAGCAGCTTACTCAAGCCGGGGGACGAGCAGTACTTC. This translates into CASSLLKPGDEQYF.

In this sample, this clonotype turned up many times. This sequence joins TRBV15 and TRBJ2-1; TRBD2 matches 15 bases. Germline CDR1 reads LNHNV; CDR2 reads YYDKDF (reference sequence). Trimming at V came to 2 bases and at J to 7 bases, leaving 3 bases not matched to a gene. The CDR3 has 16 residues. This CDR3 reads CATSRLGTSGGNEQFF. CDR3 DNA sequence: TGTGCCACCAGCAGACTTGGGACTAGCGGGGGGAATGAGCAGTTCTTC. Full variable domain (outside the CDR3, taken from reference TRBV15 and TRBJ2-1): DAMVIQNPRYQVTQFGKPVTLSCSQTLNHNVMYWYQQKSSQAPKLLFHYYDKDFNNEADTPDNFQSRRPNTSFCFLDIRSPGLGDTAMYLCATSRLGTSGGNEQFFGPGTRLTVL.

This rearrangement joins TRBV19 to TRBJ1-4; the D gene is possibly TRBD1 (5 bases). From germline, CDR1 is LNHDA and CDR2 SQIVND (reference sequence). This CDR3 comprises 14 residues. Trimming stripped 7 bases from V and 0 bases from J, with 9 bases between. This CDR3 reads CASTAGPTNEKLFF. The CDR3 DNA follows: TGTGCCAGTACCGCAGGGCCAACTAATGAAAAACTGTTTTTT.

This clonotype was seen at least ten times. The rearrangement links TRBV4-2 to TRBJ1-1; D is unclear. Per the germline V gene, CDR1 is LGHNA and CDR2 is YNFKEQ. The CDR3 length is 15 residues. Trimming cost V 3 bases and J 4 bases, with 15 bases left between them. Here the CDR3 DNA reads TGTGCCAGCAGCCACAATACGGACGGAGTCACTGAAGCTTTCTTT. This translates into CASSHNTDGVTEAFF.

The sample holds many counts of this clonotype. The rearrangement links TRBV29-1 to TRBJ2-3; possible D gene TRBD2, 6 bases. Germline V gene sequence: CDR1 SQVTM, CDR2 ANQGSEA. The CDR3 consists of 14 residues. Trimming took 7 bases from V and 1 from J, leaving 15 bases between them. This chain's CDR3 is CSAEGLDGTDTQYF. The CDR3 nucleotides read TGCAGCGCCGAGGGACTGGACGGCACAGATACGCAGTATTTT.

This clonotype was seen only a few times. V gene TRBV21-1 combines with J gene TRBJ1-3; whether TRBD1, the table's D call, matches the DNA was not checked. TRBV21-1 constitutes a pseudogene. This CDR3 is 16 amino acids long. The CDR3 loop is CASNFPGHHSGNTIYF. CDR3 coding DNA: TGTGCCAGCAACTTCCCGGGACACCACTCTGGAAACACCATATATTTT.

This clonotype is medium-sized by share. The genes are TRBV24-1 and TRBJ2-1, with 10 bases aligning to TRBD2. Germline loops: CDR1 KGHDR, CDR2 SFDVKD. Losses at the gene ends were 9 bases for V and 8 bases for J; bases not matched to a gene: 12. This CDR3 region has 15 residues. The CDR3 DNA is TGTGCCACCTCCCCCCCTAGCGGGAGTATTTATGAGCAGTTCTTC. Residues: CATSPPSGSIYEQFF.

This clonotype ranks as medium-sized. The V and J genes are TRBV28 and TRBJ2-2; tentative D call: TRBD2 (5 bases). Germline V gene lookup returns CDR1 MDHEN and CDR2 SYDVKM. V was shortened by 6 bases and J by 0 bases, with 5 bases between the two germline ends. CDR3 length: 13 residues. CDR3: CASSGTNTGELFF. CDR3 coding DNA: TGTGCCAGCAGCGGGACGAACACCGGGGAGCTGTTTTTT.

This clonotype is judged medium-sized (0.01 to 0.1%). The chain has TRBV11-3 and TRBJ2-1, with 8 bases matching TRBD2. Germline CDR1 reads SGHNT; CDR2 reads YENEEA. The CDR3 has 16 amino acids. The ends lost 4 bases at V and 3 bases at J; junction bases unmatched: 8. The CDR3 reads CASSSTVAGLYNEQFF. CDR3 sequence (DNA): TGTGCCAGCAGCTCGACGGTAGCGGGACTCTACAATGAGCAGTTCTTC.

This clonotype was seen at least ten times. For the CDR3, the DNA is TGTGCCAGCAGTGATTTGGGGGAGATAGAGACCCAGTACTTC. Translated: CASSDLGEIETQYF. This chain connects TRBV2 to TRBJ2-5; D is tentatively TRBD1 or TRBD2 (5 bases each). V shed 3 bases and J shed 4 bases, with 12 bases lying between them. The CDR3 is 14 amino acids. Per germline, CDR1 SNHLY and CDR2 FYNNEI. Based on the CDR3 plus reference TRBV2 and TRBJ2-5, the full variable domain is EPEVTQTPSHQVTQMGQEVILRCVPISNHLYFYWYRQILGQKVEFLVSFYNNEISEKSEIFDDQFSVERPDGSNFTLKIRSTKLEDSAMYFCASSDLGEIETQYFGPGTRLLVL.

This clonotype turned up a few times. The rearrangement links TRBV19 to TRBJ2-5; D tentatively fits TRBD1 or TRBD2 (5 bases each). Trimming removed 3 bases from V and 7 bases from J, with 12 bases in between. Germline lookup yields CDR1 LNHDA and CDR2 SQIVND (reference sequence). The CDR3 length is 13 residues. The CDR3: CASSIQGGGTQYF. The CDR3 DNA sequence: TGTGCCAGTAGTATCCAGGGTGGAGGGACCCAGTACTTC.